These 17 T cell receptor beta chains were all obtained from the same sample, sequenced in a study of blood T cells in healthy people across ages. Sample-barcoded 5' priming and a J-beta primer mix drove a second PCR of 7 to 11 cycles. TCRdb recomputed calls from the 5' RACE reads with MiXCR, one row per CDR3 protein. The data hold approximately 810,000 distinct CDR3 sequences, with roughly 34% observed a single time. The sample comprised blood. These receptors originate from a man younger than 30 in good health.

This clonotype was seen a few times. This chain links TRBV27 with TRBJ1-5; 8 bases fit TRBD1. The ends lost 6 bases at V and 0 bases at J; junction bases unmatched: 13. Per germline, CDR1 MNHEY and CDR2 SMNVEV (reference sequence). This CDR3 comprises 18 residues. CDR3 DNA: TGTGCCAGCAGCTCCGGGCAGGGGGCGCGTTATAGCAATCAGCCCCAGCATTTT. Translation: CASSSGQGARYSNQPQHF.

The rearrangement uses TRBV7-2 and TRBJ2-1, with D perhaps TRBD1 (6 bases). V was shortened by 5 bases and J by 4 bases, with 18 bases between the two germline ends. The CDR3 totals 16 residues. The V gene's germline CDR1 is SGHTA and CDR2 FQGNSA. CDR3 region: CASSPTGSRVYNEQFF. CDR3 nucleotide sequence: TGTGCCAGCAGCCCAACAGGGTCGAGGGTGTACAATGAGCAGTTCTTC. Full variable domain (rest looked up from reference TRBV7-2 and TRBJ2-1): GAGVSQSPSNKVTEKGKDVELRCDPISGHTALYWYRQSLGQGLEFLIYFQGNSAPDKSGLPSDRFSAERTGGSVSTLTIQRTQQEDSAVYLCASSPTGSRVYNEQFFGPGTRLTVL.

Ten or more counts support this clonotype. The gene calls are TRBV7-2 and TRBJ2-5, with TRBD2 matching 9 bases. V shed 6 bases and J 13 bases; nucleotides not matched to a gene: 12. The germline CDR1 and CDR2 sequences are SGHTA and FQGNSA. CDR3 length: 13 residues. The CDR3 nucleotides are TGTGCCAGCAGTCCGACTAGCGGTCGACCCTTGTACTTC. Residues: CASSPTSGRPLYF.

The CDR3 loop reads CAISGQGSTDTQYF. In DNA, the CDR3 is TGTGCCATCAGTGGCCAGGGGTCGACAGATACGCAGTATTTT. V and J are TRBV10-3 and TRBJ2-3, with a weak D call TRBD1 (6 bases). The germline V gene has CDR1 ENHRY and CDR2 SYGVKD. The CDR3 has 14 amino acids. With 4 bases removed from V and 3 bases from J, the gap between germline ends came to 11 bases.

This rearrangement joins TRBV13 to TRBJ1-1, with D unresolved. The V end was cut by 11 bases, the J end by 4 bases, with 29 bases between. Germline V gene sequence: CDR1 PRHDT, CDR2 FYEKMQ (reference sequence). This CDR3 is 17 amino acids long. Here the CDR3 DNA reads TGTGCCGCTGCCCCCACTCACGCTGGAAAATTAACCACTGAAGCTTTCTTT. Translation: CAAAPTHAGKLTTEAFF.

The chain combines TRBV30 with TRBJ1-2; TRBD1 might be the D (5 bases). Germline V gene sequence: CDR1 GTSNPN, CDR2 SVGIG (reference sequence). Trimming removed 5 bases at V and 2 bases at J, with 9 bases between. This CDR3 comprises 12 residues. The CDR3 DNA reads TGTGCCTGGGAGCCAGGGAACTATGGCTACACCTTC. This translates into CAWEPGNYGYTF.

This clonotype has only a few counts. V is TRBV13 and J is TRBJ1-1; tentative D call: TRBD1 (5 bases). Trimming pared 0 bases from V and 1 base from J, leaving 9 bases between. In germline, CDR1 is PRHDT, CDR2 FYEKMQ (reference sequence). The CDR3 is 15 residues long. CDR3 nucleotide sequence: TGTGCCAGCAGCTTAGGGGGACCGACGAACACTGAAGCTTTCTTT. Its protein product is CASSLGGPTNTEAFF.

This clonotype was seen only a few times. The CDR3 region is CASSLGGLAGPSSYNEQFF. CDR3 DNA: TGTGCCAGCAGCTTAGGGGGACTAGCGGGGCCTAGCTCCTACAATGAGCAGTTCTTC. This rearrangement joins TRBV7-2 to TRBJ2-1; the match to TRBD2 covers 13 bases. CDR3 length: 19 amino acids. The V segment lost 1 base and the J segment 0 bases; nucleotides outside the gene matches: 6. In germline, CDR1 is SGHTA, CDR2 FQGNSA.

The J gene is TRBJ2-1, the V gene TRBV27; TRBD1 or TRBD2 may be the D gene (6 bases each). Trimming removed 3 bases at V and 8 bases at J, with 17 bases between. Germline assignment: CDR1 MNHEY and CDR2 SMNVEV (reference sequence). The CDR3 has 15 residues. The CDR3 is CASSFDAERGDEQFF. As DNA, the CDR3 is TGTGCCAGCAGTTTTGATGCGGAAAGGGGGGATGAGCAGTTCTTC.

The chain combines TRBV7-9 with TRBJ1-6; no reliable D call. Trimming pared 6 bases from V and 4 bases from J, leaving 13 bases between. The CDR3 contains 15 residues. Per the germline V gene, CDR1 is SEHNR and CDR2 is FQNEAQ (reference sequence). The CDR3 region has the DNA TGTGCCAGCAGGGCGGACGGAGGATATAATTCACCCCTCCACTTT. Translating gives CASRADGGYNSPLHF.

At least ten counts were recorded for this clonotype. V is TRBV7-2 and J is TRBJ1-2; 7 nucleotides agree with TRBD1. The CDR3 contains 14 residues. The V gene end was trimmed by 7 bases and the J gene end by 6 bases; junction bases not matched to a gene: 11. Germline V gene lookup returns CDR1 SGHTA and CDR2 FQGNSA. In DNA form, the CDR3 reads TGTGCCAGCACCCCATTTCGGGACAGAGATGGCTACACCTTC. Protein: CASTPFRDRDGYTF.

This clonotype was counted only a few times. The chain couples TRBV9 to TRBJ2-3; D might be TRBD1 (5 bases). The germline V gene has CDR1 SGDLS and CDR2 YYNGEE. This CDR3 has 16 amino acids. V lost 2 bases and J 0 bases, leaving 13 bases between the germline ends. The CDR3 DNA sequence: TGTGCCAGCAGCGTCCACCTCCAGGGAAGCACAGATACGCAGTATTTT. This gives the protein CASSVHLQGSTDTQYF.

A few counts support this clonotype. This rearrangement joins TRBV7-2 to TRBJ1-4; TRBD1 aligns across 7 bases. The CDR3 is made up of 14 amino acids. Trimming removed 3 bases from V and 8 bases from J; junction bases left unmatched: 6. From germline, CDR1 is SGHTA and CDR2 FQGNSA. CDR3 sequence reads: CASSLTGPGEKLFF. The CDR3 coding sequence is TGTGCCAGCAGCTTGACAGGGCCAGGAGAAAAACTGTTTTTT.

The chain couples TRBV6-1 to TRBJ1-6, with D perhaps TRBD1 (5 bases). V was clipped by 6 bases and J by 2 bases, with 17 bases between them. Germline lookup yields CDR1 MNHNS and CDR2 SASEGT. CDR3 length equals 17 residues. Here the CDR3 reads CASSNGEGTPYNSPLHF. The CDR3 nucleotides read TGTGCCAGCAGCAACGGGGAGGGGACCCCCTATAATTCACCCCTCCACTTT.

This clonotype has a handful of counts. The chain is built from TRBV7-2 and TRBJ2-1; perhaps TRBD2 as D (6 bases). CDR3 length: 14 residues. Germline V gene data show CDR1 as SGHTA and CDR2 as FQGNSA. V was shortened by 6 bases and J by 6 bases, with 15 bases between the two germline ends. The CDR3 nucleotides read TGTGCCAGCAGGGGTAAACGGGACTTCAATGAGCAGTTCTTC. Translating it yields CASRGKRDFNEQFF.

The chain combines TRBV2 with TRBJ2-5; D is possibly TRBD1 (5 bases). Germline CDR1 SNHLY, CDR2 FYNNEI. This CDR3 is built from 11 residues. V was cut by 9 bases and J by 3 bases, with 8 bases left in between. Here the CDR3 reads CARSREETQYF. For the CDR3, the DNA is TGTGCCAGAAGCAGGGAAGAGACCCAGTACTTC. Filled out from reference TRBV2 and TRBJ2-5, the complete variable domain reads EPEVTQTPSHQVTQMGQEVILRCVPISNHLYFYWYRQILGQKVEFLVSFYNNEISEKSEIFDDQFSVERPDGSNFTLKIRSTKLEDSAMYFCARSREETQYFGPGTRLLVL.

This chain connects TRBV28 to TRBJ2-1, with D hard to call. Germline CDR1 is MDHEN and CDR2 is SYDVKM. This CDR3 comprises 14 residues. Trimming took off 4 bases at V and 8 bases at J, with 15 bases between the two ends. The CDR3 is CASSSGFSRDEQFF. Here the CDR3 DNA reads TGTGCCAGCAGTTCCGGATTTTCTAGGGATGAGCAGTTCTTC.